This entry concerns a single TCR beta chain. The sample belongs to a study of low-dose radiotherapy and immunotherapy resistance in tumors. CDR3 size: 19 residues. The V gene's germline CDR1 is SEHNR and CDR2 FQNEAQ (reference sequence). Trimming shortened V by 1 base and J by 0 bases, and 22 bases separated the two germline ends. TRAV and TRBV primers primed cDNA for both TCRalpha and TCRbeta. PCR amplification of the TCRs was performed with Phusion for 20 PCR cycles, and it relied on a constant-region primer together with a V-primer adapter. Using its own MiXCR run on the reads, TCRdb lists one record per CDR3 protein. Here the sample spans 54,000 or so distinct CDR3 sequences, 20% to 25% being singletons. Time point given: before trial treatment.

The sequencing here drew on PBMCs, taken before treatment. This rearrangement joins TRBV7-9 to TRBJ2-7, with no clear D. This clonotype originated in a male donor with prostate cancer. The CDR3 bases are TGTGCCAGCAGCTTAGTCCGTGGATTAAACCAGCCCTTCTCCTACGAGCAGTACTTC. Its protein is CASSLVRGLNQPFSYEQYF.